The subject of this entry is one T cell receptor beta chain. What it binds is unknown. Unmatched junction bases numbered 10, after V lost 4 bases and J lost 5 bases. This CDR3 region has 16 residues. Germline assignment: CDR1 SGHTS and CDR2 YDEGEE. The data were obtained in a study of T cells in narcolepsy. Profiling relied on immunoSEQ multiplex PCR, and the TCRdb table lists in-frame clones only, not all of them. The repertoire consists of tens of thousands of clones, with around 88% occurring once and the leading ten covering 1% to 1.5%. Study-wide results and limits: Healthy controls reportedly lacked the autoreactive clonotypes serially found in patients' blood.

This clonotype was sampled from a human donor with narcolepsy. The V call is TRBV5-8, the J call TRBJ1-5, with 9 bases that match TRBD1. What was sequenced was CD45RA- memory CD4+ T cells from PBMCs. The CDR3 sequence: CASSVSGQGVYQPQHF. The CDR3 DNA sequence: TGTGCCAGCAGCGTTTCGGGACAGGGTGTATATCAGCCCCAGCATTTT. Together with reference TRBV5-8 and TRBJ1-5, the CDR3 gives the full variable domain: EAGVTQSPTHLIKTRGQQATLRCSPISGHTSVYWYQQALGLGLQFLLWYDEGEERNRGNFPPRFSGRQFPNYSSELNVNALELEDSALYLCASSVSGQGVYQPQHFGDGTRLSIL.